This T cell receptor beta chain was captured by sequencing in a study of regulatory T cells in long-lasting Graves disease. The ends were cut back, 4 bases at V and 0 bases at J, with 17 bases in the middle. The CDR3 contains 16 residues. The V gene's germline CDR1 is SGHRS and CDR2 YFSETQ. The table lists this clonotype with many counts. With iRepertoire HTBI primers and Arm-PCR of CDR3 regions, TCR beta libraries were built. One entry per CDR3 protein, called by TCRdb with MiXCR from the multiplex PCR reads. The table shows 370,000 or so distinct CDR3 sequences, with roughly 16% occurring only once. Regarding time point: newly diagnosed GD, antithyroid drugs for less than 3 months. Following extraction of RNA from PBMCs, that RNA was used to make the TCR library. The same sample was also used in a study of T cells in Graves' hyperthyroidism and ophthalmopathy.

Sequencing used peripheral blood mononuclear cells (PBMCs), obtained at new diagnosis, from a patient treated with antithyroid drugs. This receptor was taken from a woman aged 18-30 years with Graves disease. The chain links TRBV5-1 to TRBJ2-7; the D gene is possibly TRBD2 (6 bases). CDR3 sequence reads: CASSSLERASSYEQYF. The CDR3 DNA follows: TGCGCCAGCAGCAGCCTTGAGCGGGCGAGCTCCTACGAGCAGTACTTC.